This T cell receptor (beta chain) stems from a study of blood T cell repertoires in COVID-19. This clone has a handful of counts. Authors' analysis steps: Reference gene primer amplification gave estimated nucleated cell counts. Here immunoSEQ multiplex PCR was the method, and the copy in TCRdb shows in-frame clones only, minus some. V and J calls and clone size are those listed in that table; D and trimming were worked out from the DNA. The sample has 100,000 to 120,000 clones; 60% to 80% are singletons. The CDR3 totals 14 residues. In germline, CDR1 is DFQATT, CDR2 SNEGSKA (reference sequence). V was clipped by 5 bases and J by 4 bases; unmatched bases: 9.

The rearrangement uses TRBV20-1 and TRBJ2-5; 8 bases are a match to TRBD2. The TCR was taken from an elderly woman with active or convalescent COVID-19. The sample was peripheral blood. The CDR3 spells CSAGVIAGPETQYF. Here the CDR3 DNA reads TGCAGTGCTGGTGTAATAGCGGGACCAGAGACCCAGTACTTC.